This T cell receptor (beta chain) was recorded in a study of CD8 T cell repertoires and HIV-1 epitope variants. Across the whole study: The baseline condition was 1M T cells left uncultured.

Per germline, CDR1 KGHSH and CDR2 LQKENI. Trimming removed 6 bases from V and 4 bases from J, with 16 bases in between. The CDR3 is 15 amino acids. Clones were sequenced by immunoSEQ multiplex PCR, and TCRdb holds only the in-frame ones, with some missing. The data hold 80,000 to 95,000 clones, with over 70% observed a single time. The clonotype was recovered from a male donor with HIV. This sequence joins TRBV18 and TRBJ2-1; D may be TRBD1 or TRBD2 (7 bases each). Sequenced material: uncultured baseline CD8+ T cells from peripheral blood mononuclear cells (PBMCs). CDR3 protein: CASSQGGALYNEQFF. The CDR3 DNA follows: TGTGCCAGCTCCCAGGGGGGGGCGCTTTACAATGAGCAGTTCTTC.